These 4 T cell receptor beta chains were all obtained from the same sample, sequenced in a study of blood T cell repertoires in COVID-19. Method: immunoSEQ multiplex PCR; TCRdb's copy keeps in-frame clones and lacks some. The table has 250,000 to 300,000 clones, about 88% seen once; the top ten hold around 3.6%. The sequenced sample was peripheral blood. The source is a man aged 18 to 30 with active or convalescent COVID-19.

CDR3 protein: CASRDTGRGSGQYF. The CDR3 nucleotides are TGTGCCAGCAGAGACACGGGTCGCGGAAGCGGGCAGTATTTT. The V and J genes are TRBV3-1 (or the pseudogene TRBV3-2) and TRBJ2-3; possibly TRBD2 for D (5 bases). The CDR3 length is 14 residues. Germline CDR1 is LGHDT and CDR2 is YNNKEL (reference sequence). With 6 bases removed from V and 11 bases from J, the gap between germline ends came to 21 bases.

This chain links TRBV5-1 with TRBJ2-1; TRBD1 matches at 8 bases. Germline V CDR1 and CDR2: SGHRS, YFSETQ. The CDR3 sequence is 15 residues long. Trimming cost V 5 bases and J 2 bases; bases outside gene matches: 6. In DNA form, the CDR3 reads TGCGCCAGCAGTCGACAGGGGTACCCCTACAATGAGCAGTTCTTC. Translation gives CASSRQGYPYNEQFF. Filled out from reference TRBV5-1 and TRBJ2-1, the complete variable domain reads KAGVTQTPRYLIKTRGQQVTLSCSPISGHRSVSWYQQTPGQGLQFLFEYFSETQRNKGNFPGRFSGRQFSNSRSEMNVSTLELGDSALYLCASSRQGYPYNEQFFGPGTRLTVL.

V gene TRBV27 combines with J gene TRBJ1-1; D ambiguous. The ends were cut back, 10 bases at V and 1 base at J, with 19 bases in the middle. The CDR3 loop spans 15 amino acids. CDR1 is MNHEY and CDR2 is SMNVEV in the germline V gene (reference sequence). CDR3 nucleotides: TGTGCCAAAAACCTATTGGGCGCCTGGAACACTGAAGCTTTCTTT. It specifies CAKNLLGAWNTEAFF.

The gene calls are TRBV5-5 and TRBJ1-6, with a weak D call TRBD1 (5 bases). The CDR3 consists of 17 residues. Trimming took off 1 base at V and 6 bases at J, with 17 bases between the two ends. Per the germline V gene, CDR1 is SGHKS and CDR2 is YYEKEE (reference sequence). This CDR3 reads CASSLQDGGVRNSPLHF. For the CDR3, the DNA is TGTGCCAGCAGCTTGCAGGATGGAGGGGTCCGTAATTCACCCCTCCACTTT.